What follows are 27 T cell receptor beta chains derived from one specimen sequenced in a study of cytomegalovirus exposure and HLA in healthy donors. Primers included in the PCR were 60 Vbeta and 13 Jbeta primers. The table came from immunoSEQ multiplex PCR; TCRdb's copy has only in-frame clones and leaves some out. The table lists 150,000 to 200,000 clones, approximately 76% of them singletons. Specimen: PBMCs. The receptors here all came from a man in his sixties in good health and CMV-seronegative.

The chain is built from TRBV10-3 and TRBJ2-1, with D possibly matching TRBD2 (6 bases). Germline loops: CDR1 ENHRY, CDR2 SYGVKD. The CDR3 is 14 amino acids. V was shortened by 11 bases and J by 10 bases, with 24 bases between the two germline ends. The CDR3 DNA reads TGTGCCGCTCGACTAAGCGGGTATGATATAGAGCAGTTCTTC. It yields the protein CAARLSGYDIEQFF.

The chain joins TRBV18 to TRBJ2-7; the match to TRBD2 covers 9 bases. Germline values: CDR1 KGHSH, CDR2 LQKENI. The CDR3 covers 17 residues. With V trimmed by 4 bases and J by 0 bases, 10 bases remained unmatched. CDR3 nucleotide sequence: TGTGCCAGCTCACAACTGACTCCTAGCGGGATCTCCTACGAGCAGTACTTC. Amino acid sequence: CASSQLTPSGISYEQYF.

The chain combines TRBV9 with TRBJ2-3, with D hard to call. Trimming removed 2 bases from V and 2 bases from J, with 6 bases in between. Germline V gene sequence: CDR1 SGDLS, CDR2 YYNGEE. The CDR3 loop spans 13 amino acids. Here the CDR3 reads CASSVGSTDTQYF. In DNA form, the CDR3 reads TGTGCCAGCAGCGTTGGCTCCACAGATACGCAGTATTTT. Full variable domain (rest looked up from reference TRBV9 and TRBJ2-3): DSGVTQTPKHLITATGQRVTLRCSPRSGDLSVYWYQQSLDQGLQFLIQYYNGEERAKGNILERFSAQQFPDLHSELNLSSLELGDSALYFCASSVGSTDTQYFGPGTRLTVL.

The CDR3 here is CASSPTGGGEKLFF. In DNA form, the CDR3 reads TGTGCCAGCAGCCCGACAGGGGGGGGTGAAAAACTGTTTTTT. The V gene is TRBV13, the J gene TRBJ1-4; 9 bases line up with TRBD1. CDR1 is PRHDT and CDR2 is FYEKMQ in the germline V gene (reference sequence). Trimming removed 5 bases from V and 7 bases from J; junction bases left unmatched: 5. The CDR3 is made up of 14 amino acids.

This chain uses TRBV6-1 with TRBJ1-2; tentatively, D is TRBD1 (5 bases). The CDR3 runs 13 residues. Deletions cut 0 bases from V and 8 bases from J, with 10 bases between. Germline V gene sequence: CDR1 MNHNS, CDR2 SASEGT. CDR3: CASSEARDGGYTF. Written as DNA, the CDR3 is TGTGCCAGCAGTGAAGCCAGGGATGGGGGCTACACCTTC.

The genes are TRBV7-9 and TRBJ2-7; 7 positions agree with TRBD2. Germline assignment: CDR1 SEHNR and CDR2 FQNEAQ (reference sequence). The ends lost 5 bases at V and 2 bases at J; junction bases unmatched: 6. CDR3 length: 14 amino acids. The DNA for the CDR3 is TGTGCCAGCAGCCCCCTGCGGGAGCCCTACGAGCAGTACTTC. As protein: CASSPLREPYEQYF.

The chain is built from TRBV6-4 and TRBJ1-5; D unclear. Germline CDR1 MRHNA, CDR2 SNTAGT. This CDR3 comprises 13 residues. V was trimmed by 4 bases and J by 3 bases, leaving 7 bases between them. The DNA for the CDR3 is TGTGCCAGCAGTGCGGAGTTCAATCAGCCCCAGCATTTT. Translated, it gives CASSAEFNQPQHF.

The V gene is TRBV5-1, the J gene TRBJ2-3, with 11 bases identical to TRBD2. There are 16 residues in the CDR3. V lost 0 bases to trimming and J lost 5 bases; unmatched junction nucleotides: 5. CDR1 and CDR2 from the germline V gene are SGHRS and YFSETQ. Written as DNA, the CDR3 is TGCGCCAGCAGCTTGGGTAGCGGGGGGGCCCAAGATACGCAGTATTTT. Its translation: CASSLGSGGAQDTQYF.

The gene calls are TRBV2 and TRBJ1-2; TRBD1 is a possible D gene (6 bases). This CDR3 has 12 amino acids. With 6 bases removed from V and 7 bases from J, the gap between germline ends came to 12 bases. The germline V gene has CDR1 SNHLY and CDR2 FYNNEI. CDR3 protein: CASREQGVGYTF. CDR3 DNA: TGTGCCAGCAGAGAACAGGGTGTTGGCTACACCTTC.

This clone was picked up a small number of times. The chain combines TRBV15 with TRBJ2-5, with a weak D call TRBD1 (5 bases). This CDR3 contains 15 residues. Germline CDR1 LNHNV, CDR2 YYDKDF (reference sequence). V gave up 0 bases and J gave up 5 bases, with 13 bases separating them. The CDR3 loop is CATSRDDVKGETQYF. CDR3 nucleotide sequence: TGTGCCACCAGCAGAGATGATGTCAAGGGGGAGACCCAGTACTTC.

The rearrangement joins TRBV18 to TRBJ2-7; 9 bases agree with TRBD2. Germline CDR1 and CDR2: KGHSH and LQKENI. The CDR3 covers 16 residues. V was pared by 3 bases and J by 2 bases, with 8 bases of the junction left unmatched. The CDR3 DNA reads as TGTGCCAGCTCACCGGGAGCGGGAGGACCTACCTACGAGCAGTACTTC. Its protein is CASSPGAGGPTYEQYF.

The V call is TRBV6-5, the J call TRBJ1-5, with D uncertain. This CDR3 is 15 amino acids long. In germline, CDR1 is MNHEY, CDR2 SVGAGI. Trimming shortened V by 0 bases and J by 2 bases, and 8 bases separated the two germline ends. CDR3 sequence: CASSYSPPGNQPQHF. In DNA, the CDR3 is TGTGCCAGCAGTTACTCTCCGCCGGGCAATCAGCCCCAGCATTTT.

The gene calls are TRBV6-6 and TRBJ2-1; TRBD2 aligns across 10 bases. This CDR3 contains 16 residues. The J segment lost 1 base and the V segment lost 6 bases, leaving 6 bases of the junction unmatched. Per germline, CDR1 MNHNY and CDR2 SVGAGI (reference sequence). In DNA form, the CDR3 reads TGTGCCAGCAGCGATTGGACTAGCGGTTCCTACAATGAGCAGTTCTTC. This encodes CASSDWTSGSYNEQFF.

The chain is built from TRBV20-1 and TRBJ2-7; D might be TRBD2 (5 bases). The CDR3 runs to 10 residues. Germline V gene lookup returns CDR1 DFQATT and CDR2 SNEGSKA (reference sequence). Trimming took 3 bases from V and 5 from J, leaving 5 bases between them. CDR3 protein: CSASGDEQYF. CDR3 in DNA: TGCAGTGCTAGCGGGGACGAGCAGTACTTC.

The chain employs TRBV15 and TRBJ1-5; D is perhaps TRBD1 (6 bases). The CDR3 has 15 amino acids. V was cut by 2 bases and J by 1 base, with 9 bases left in between. The germline V gene has CDR1 LNHNV and CDR2 YYDKDF (reference sequence). This chain's CDR3 is CATSRSGGSNQPQHF. The CDR3, as DNA: TGTGCCACCAGCAGATCGGGGGGCAGCAATCAGCCCCAGCATTTT.

This chain uses TRBV5-1 with TRBJ2-5, with TRBD2 matching over 8 bases. Losses at the gene ends were 5 bases for V and 5 bases for J; bases not matched to a gene: 8. This CDR3 spans 14 amino acids. CDR1 SGHRS and CDR2 YFSETQ come from the germline V gene. The DNA of the CDR3 is TGCGCCAGCAGTGTACCGGGACTAGGGGAGACCCAGTACTTC. Its translation is CASSVPGLGETQYF.

The chain employs TRBV7-3 and TRBJ2-2; possibly TRBD1 for D (6 bases). Germline loops: CDR1 SGHTA, CDR2 FQGTGA. Deletions cut 3 bases from V and 5 bases from J, with 10 bases between. The length of the CDR3 is 14 residues. In DNA, the CDR3 is TGTGCCAGCAGCTTCGGGACAACAACCGGGGAGCTGTTTTTT. Protein product: CASSFGTTTGELFF.

The chain is built from TRBV6-5 and TRBJ2-7, with a tentative D call TRBD2 (6 bases). Germline lookup yields CDR1 MNHEY and CDR2 SVGAGI. Trimming stripped 2 bases from V and 4 bases from J, with 9 bases between. CDR3 length equals 13 residues. The CDR3 spells CASSYNRGYEQYF. The CDR3 coding sequence is TGTGCCAGCAGTTACAATCGGGGGTACGAGCAGTACTTC.

This clone was seen a handful of times. The V gene is TRBV7-2, the J gene TRBJ1-1; TRBD1 might be the D (5 bases). V was trimmed by 4 bases and J by 1 base, leaving 13 bases between them. Germline values: CDR1 SGHTA, CDR2 FQGNSA. This CDR3 has 15 amino acids. DNA for the CDR3: TGTGCCAGCAGCTCCATGGCGGGGGAGAACACTGAAGCTTTCTTT. This codes for CASSSMAGENTEAFF.

The chain's CDR3 is CASSFLGAGEKLFF. The CDR3, as DNA: TGTGCCAGCAGTTTTTTAGGGGCTGGTGAAAAACTGTTTTTT. The rearrangement uses TRBV6-5 and TRBJ1-4; tentatively, D is TRBD1 (5 bases). The CDR3 loop spans 14 amino acids. V was trimmed by 4 bases and J by 7 bases, leaving 13 bases between them. CDR1 and CDR2 (germline): MNHEY, SVGAGI.

Concerning this clone itself: Other nucleotide sequences in the sample specify the same CDR3. This chain connects TRBV2 to TRBJ2-6; TRBD1 matches at 9 bases. In germline, CDR1 is SNHLY, CDR2 FYNNEI. V lost 3 bases to trimming and J lost 2 bases; unmatched junction nucleotides: 2. The CDR3 runs to 16 residues. CDR3 sequence (DNA): TGTGCCAGCAGTGAGACAGGGGGTGCTGGGGCCAACGTCCTGACTTTC. It encodes CASSETGGAGANVLTF.

In its sample, this clone was seen a few times. The chain is built from TRBV18 and TRBJ2-7; TRBD2 matches 11 bases. The junction had 10 bases not matched to a gene; V was cut back by 4 bases and J by 5 bases. CDR3 size: 16 residues. Germline CDR1 and CDR2: KGHSH and LQKENI. In DNA form, the CDR3 reads TGTGCCAGCTCACAAGGGAGACTAGCGGGAAAGGACGAGCAGTACTTC. This sequence encodes CASSQGRLAGKDEQYF.

This chain joins TRBV5-1 and TRBJ1-4, with a tentative D call TRBD1 (5 bases). This CDR3 contains 20 residues. Deletions cut 0 bases from V and 2 bases from J, with 23 bases between. Germline values: CDR1 SGHRS, CDR2 YFSETQ. DNA of the CDR3: TGCGCCAGCAGCTTGGGTTGGTTGGGGGGTAGTATAGCGACTAATGAAAAACTGTTTTTT. This translates into CASSLGWLGGSIATNEKLFF.

This clone was recorded a few times. V usage is TRBV23-1 and J usage is TRBJ2-1; D is perhaps TRBD1 (5 bases). TRBV23-1 is sorted into the ORF group, with uncertain function. The germline V and J ends were trimmed by 7 bases and 0 bases, with 25 bases remaining between them. This CDR3 spans 19 amino acids. CDR3: CASTTDSPSLQNSYNEQFF. The DNA of the CDR3 is TGCGCCAGCACCACAGACAGCCCCTCACTACAGAACTCCTACAATGAGCAGTTCTTC.

This clone was detected a few times. This sequence joins TRBV7-8 and TRBJ2-5; 10 positions match TRBD2. After removal of 5 bases from V and 5 bases from J, the junction contained 11 bases not matched to a gene. The CDR3 contains 16 residues. Per germline, CDR1 SGHVS and CDR2 FQNEAQ. CDR3 DNA: TGTGCCAGCAGCCTAAGGGAGCGGGGGGGCCTGGAGACCCAGTACTTC. It codes for CASSLRERGGLETQYF.

V gene TRBV5-1 combines with J gene TRBJ1-1; D is ambiguous. The CDR3 totals 15 residues. Germline V gene lookup returns CDR1 SGHRS and CDR2 YFSETQ. Deletions cut 0 bases from V and 1 base from J, with 10 bases between. The CDR3, as DNA: TGCGCCAGCAGCTTGGTCGACTTGGGGAACACTGAAGCTTTCTTT. Amino acids: CASSLVDLGNTEAFF.

This chain connects TRBV27 to TRBJ2-1; 8 bases are a match to TRBD2. The V and J ends lost 7 bases and 1 base, in that order; junction bases with no gene match: 3. Germline CDR1 MNHEY, CDR2 SMNVEV (reference sequence). CDR3 size: 14 residues. The CDR3 DNA sequence: TGTGCCAGCATGTTAGCGGGATCCTACAATGAGCAGTTCTTC. Protein sequence: CASMLAGSYNEQFF.